These 31 T cell receptor beta chains came from one sample sequenced in a study of identical twins' blood T cells (dated by TCRdb to about 2013). Libraries were constructed by 5' RACE. The listed sequencing device is Illumina Genome Analyzer IIx. Starting from the raw public reads, TCRdb applied fastp trimming at Q25, assembled clones with MiXCR and retained in-frame beta chains. Rows are unified per CDR3 protein, each entry keeping the most common DNA and genes. This sample comprises a few hundred thousand distinct CDR3 sequences, about 28% of them detected only once. More than 5.5% of the sample goes to the ten largest clones. Sequenced input: PBMCs. Every receptor here comes from a woman between 18 and 55 years old in good health.

J is TRBJ1-1 and V is TRBV7-9; no clear D. The V and J ends lost 1 base and 5 bases respectively, with 11 bases between them. CDR1 is SEHNR, CDR2 FQNEAQ, per germline (reference sequence). The length of the CDR3 is 14 residues. The CDR3 protein is CASSLDYGETEAFF. DNA for the CDR3: TGTGCCAGCAGCTTAGATTATGGGGAGACTGAAGCTTTCTTT.

To note about this clonotype: At one boundary the junction diverges from the germline segment, which might be a read error. The gene calls are TRBV12-3 or TRBV12-4 and TRBJ2-3; no reliable D call. The CDR3 consists of 11 residues. The CDR3 spells CAGSLEDTQYF. The CDR3 DNA reads TGTGCCGGCAGTTTGGAAGATACACAGTATTTT.

This clonotype was found a few times. The V gene is TRBV29-1, the J gene TRBJ2-1; TRBD2 agrees at 10 bases. CDR3 length: 14 amino acids. Trimming at V came to 7 bases and at J to 4 bases, leaving 7 bases not matched to a gene. Germline V gives CDR1 SQVTM, CDR2 ANQGSEA. CDR3 DNA sequence: TGCAGCGGAGGAACTAGCGGGGTATACAATGAGCAGTTCTTC. Its translation: CSGGTSGVYNEQFF.

This clonotype was seen a handful of times. The chain combines TRBV29-1 with TRBJ2-3, with D perhaps TRBD1 or TRBD2 (5 bases each). The germline V and J ends were trimmed by 6 bases and 2 bases, with 15 bases remaining between them. The CDR3 length is 14 residues. Germline CDR1 and CDR2: SQVTM and ANQGSEA. The CDR3 bases are TGCAGCGTCCTCCCGGGGCGGCTCACAGATACGCAGTATTTT. It yields the protein CSVLPGRLTDTQYF.

This clonotype was seen only a few times. The chain has TRBV28 and TRBJ2-5, with 8 bases lining up with TRBD1. This CDR3 contains 13 residues. J gave up 4 bases and V 6 bases, and 4 bases lay outside the gene matches. Per the germline V gene, CDR1 is MDHEN and CDR2 is SYDVKM. The DNA for the CDR3 is TGTGCCAGCAGCACTACAGGGGGAGAGACCCAGTACTTC. Amino acid sequence: CASSTTGGETQYF.

This clonotype was detected only a few times. The genes are TRBV6-2 or TRBV6-3 and TRBJ1-2; tentatively, D is TRBD1 (5 bases). The CDR3 extends over 13 amino acids. Germline V gives CDR1 MNHEY, CDR2 SVGEGT. Trimming removed 2 bases from V and 6 bases from J, with 10 bases in between. The CDR3 nucleotides read TGTGCCAGCAGTTACCTACAGGCGGATGGCTACACCTTC. It specifies CASSYLQADGYTF.

CDR3 protein: CASSFLPRQSSYEQYF. CDR3 nucleotides: TGTGCCAGCAGTTTCCTCCCCCGACAGAGCTCCTACGAGCAGTACTTC. The J gene is TRBJ2-7, the V gene TRBV27; possibly TRBD1 for D (5 bases). Germline values: CDR1 MNHEY, CDR2 SMNVEV (reference sequence). The CDR3 runs to 16 residues. V was cut by 3 bases and J by 0 bases, with 15 bases left in between.

This clonotype was seen a handful of times. The chain is built from TRBV6-5 and TRBJ2-7; no reliable D call. Germline V lookup: CDR1 MNHEY, CDR2 SVGAGI. This CDR3 contains 15 residues. The V end was cut by 2 bases, the J end by 3 bases, with 14 bases between. The CDR3 nucleotides read TGTGCCAGCAGTTACCGCCCAGAGGCCAACTACGAGCAGTACTTC. It encodes CASSYRPEANYEQYF.

This clonotype was seen a few times. The chain recombines TRBV6-2 or TRBV6-3 with TRBJ1-5; TRBD1 might be the D (6 bases). Germline loops: CDR1 MNHEY, CDR2 SVGEGT. The CDR3 loop spans 15 amino acids. The V end was cut by 2 bases, the J end by 7 bases, with 15 bases between. The CDR3 DNA reads as TGTGCCAGCAGTTACCTGGGACAACAAGGGCAGCCCCAGCATTTT. Translation gives CASSYLGQQGQPQHF.

With regard to this clonotype: Germline and junction disagree at one end, which may indicate a read error. The V and J genes are TRBV20-1 and TRBJ1-5, with D perhaps matching TRBD1 (6 bases). This CDR3 spans 14 amino acids. Per the germline V gene, CDR1 is DFQATT and CDR2 is SNEGSKA (reference sequence). In DNA form, the CDR3 reads TGCAGTGCTACCTCGACTACAGGGAGACTGCCCCATCATTTT. Its translation is CSATSTTGRLPHHF.

This clonotype was detected only a few times. The chain recombines TRBV10-3 with TRBJ1-1, with no clear D. With 2 bases removed from V and 8 bases from J, the gap between germline ends came to 9 bases. The V gene's germline CDR1 is ENHRY and CDR2 SYGVKD. This CDR3 is built from 12 residues. CDR3 residues: CAISEEGGEAFF. The DNA for the CDR3 is TGTGCCATCAGTGAGGAGGGAGGAGAAGCTTTCTTT.

This clonotype was observed a handful of times. The genes are TRBV20-1 and TRBJ1-2, with D maybe TRBD1 (5 bases). The CDR3 has 14 residues. Per the germline V gene, CDR1 is DFQATT and CDR2 is SNEGSKA (reference sequence). V was clipped by 3 bases and J by 4 bases, with 15 bases between them. The CDR3 protein is CSASLPSRGYGYTF. CDR3 sequence (DNA): TGCAGTGCTAGTTTGCCGAGTAGGGGCTATGGCTACACCTTC.

This clonotype has just a few counts. Compared with germline, one end of the junction differs, possibly owing to a read error. The V call is TRBV12-3 or TRBV12-4, the J call TRBJ1-1, with D tentatively TRBD1 (5 bases). The CDR3 has 13 amino acids. The CDR3 DNA sequence: TGTGCCAGCAACGATCGAGGGGTTACTGGAGCTTTCTTT. As protein: CASNDRGVTGAFF.

This clonotype occurred a few times. This chain connects TRBV2 to TRBJ2-3; D is possibly TRBD1 or TRBD2 (6 bases each). The CDR3 is 14 residues long. Germline-derived CDR1 and CDR2 are SNHLY and FYNNEI. V lost 6 bases to trimming and J lost 5 bases, with 15 bases between them. The DNA for the CDR3 is TGTGCCAGCAGCGGGGGCTTCGGGGAAGATACGCAGTATTTT. As protein: CASSGGFGEDTQYF. The variable domain in full, with the rest retrieved from reference TRBV2 and TRBJ2-3, is EPEVTQTPSHQVTQMGQEVILRCVPISNHLYFYWYRQILGQKVEFLVSFYNNEISEKSEIFDDQFSVERPDGSNFTLKIRSTKLEDSAMYFCASSGGFGEDTQYFGPGTRLTVL.

To note about this clonotype: A read error may account for a junction end that differs from germline. The chain carries TRBV20-1 and TRBJ2-1; D remains ambiguous. The CDR3 sequence is 14 residues long. Germline V gives CDR1 DFQATT, CDR2 SNEGSKA (reference sequence). The CDR3 DNA reads TGCAGTGCTACAGACCGTAGCTCCTACAATGAGCAGCTCTTC. Translated: CSATDRSSYNEQLF.

This clonotype was observed a few times. The V call is TRBV20-1, the J call TRBJ2-7; 10 bases are a match to TRBD1. In germline, CDR1 is DFQATT, CDR2 SNEGSKA (reference sequence). The CDR3 has 11 residues. CDR3 bases: TGCAGGATTGACAGGGGGCTCGAGCAGTACTTC. Its translation: CRIDRGLEQYF.

This clonotype appeared a few times. The gene calls are TRBV7-9 and TRBJ1-1, with 12 bases lining up with TRBD1. The CDR3 has 18 residues. The V gene end was trimmed by 1 base and the J gene end by 3 bases; junction bases not matched to a gene: 9. Germline V gene sequence: CDR1 SEHNR, CDR2 FQNEAQ (reference sequence). CDR3 bases: TGTGCCAGCAGCTTAGGGGACAGGGGGCAAGCTGGGGACACTGAAGCTTTCTTT. Protein product: CASSLGDRGQAGDTEAFF. Looking up the rest from reference TRBV7-9 and TRBJ1-1 gives the full variable domain: DTGVSQNPRHKITKRGQNVTFRCDPISEHNRLYWYRQTLGQGPEFLTYFQNEAQLEKSRLLSDRFSAERPKGSFSTLEIQRTEQGDSAMYLCASSLGDRGQAGDTEAFFGQGTRLTVV.

The sample holds a few counts of this clonotype. This rearrangement joins TRBV20-1 to TRBJ1-5; D is perhaps TRBD1 (6 bases). V lost 6 bases and J lost 7, with 16 bases in between. This CDR3 region has 13 residues. Germline loops: CDR1 DFQATT, CDR2 SNEGSKA (reference sequence). The CDR3 here is CSAWGRSGQPQHF. The DNA for the CDR3 is TGCAGTGCCTGGGGGCGCTCAGGACAGCCCCAGCATTTT.

This clonotype was detected ten times or more. The chain recombines TRBV12-3 or TRBV12-4 with TRBJ2-1; 10 bases are shared with TRBD1. V lost 6 bases, J lost 9 bases, and 5 bases stayed unmatched. This CDR3 spans 13 amino acids. Here the CDR3 reads CASSPGQGFEQFF. The CDR3 DNA sequence: TGTGCCAGCAGCCCGGGACAGGGGTTTGAGCAGTTCTTC.

Only a few counts were recorded for this clonotype. V is TRBV9 and J is TRBJ1-2; the match to TRBD1 covers 7 bases. V shed 3 bases, J shed 3 bases, and the junction held 5 bases outside the gene matches. The CDR3 extends over 14 amino acids. CDR1 and CDR2 from the germline V gene are SGDLS and YYNGEE. For the CDR3, the DNA is TGTGCCAGCAGCGCACAGGGGTCTCACTATGGCTACACCTTC. It encodes CASSAQGSHYGYTF.

In its sample, this clonotype was seen many times. J is TRBJ2-2 and V is TRBV5-6; D gene ambiguous. This CDR3 has 15 residues. Germline loops: CDR1 SGHDT, CDR2 YYEEEE. Trimming left V 4 bases short and J 5 bases short, with 15 bases between. CDR3 sequence: CASSPEELWTGELFF. The DNA for the CDR3 is TGTGCCAGCAGCCCGGAAGAGCTGTGGACCGGGGAGCTGTTTTTT. Together with reference TRBV5-6 and TRBJ2-2, the CDR3 gives the full variable domain: DAGVTQSPTHLIKTRGQQVTLRCSPKSGHDTVSWYQQALGQGPQFIFQYYEEEERQRGNFPDRFSGHQFPNYSSELNVNALLLGDSALYLCASSPEELWTGELFFGEGSRLTVL.

J is TRBJ1-2 and V is TRBV11-2; TRBD1 matches 7 bases. The germline V gene encodes CDR1 SGHAT and CDR2 FQNNGV. Trimming removed 2 bases from V and 3 bases from J; junction bases left unmatched: 6. This CDR3 is 15 amino acids long. CDR3: CASSLWQGEDYGYTF. CDR3 nucleotides: TGTGCCAGCAGCTTATGGCAGGGGGAAGACTATGGCTACACCTTC.

This chain uses TRBV14 with TRBJ2-7; the D gene is possibly TRBD1 (5 bases). Trimming cost V 7 bases and J 5 bases, with 12 bases left between them. CDR1 is SGHDN, CDR2 FVKESK, per germline. The CDR3 is 12 amino acids. DNA for the CDR3: TGTGCCAGCAATAGAACAGGCCACGAGCAGTACTTC. This gives the protein CASNRTGHEQYF.

This clonotype was picked up many times. The chain joins TRBV7-2 to TRBJ1-3, with D unresolved. CDR1 is SGHTA and CDR2 is FQGNSA in the germline V gene. The CDR3 covers 16 residues. Trimming left V 0 bases short and J 0 bases short, with 9 bases between. CDR3 region: CASSLAGPDSGNTIYF. CDR3 sequence (DNA): TGTGCCAGCAGCTTAGCGGGCCCGGACTCTGGAAACACCATATATTTT.

This rearrangement joins TRBV3-1 to TRBJ2-2; D gene ambiguous. CDR3 size: 14 residues. The germline gives CDR1 LGHDT, CDR2 YNNKEL (reference sequence). Trimming stripped 1 base from V and 2 bases from J, with 5 bases between. This CDR3 reads CASSQGRNTGELFF. The CDR3, as DNA: TGTGCCAGCAGCCAAGGCCGCAACACCGGGGAGCTGTTTTTT.

The V and J genes are TRBV11-2 and TRBJ2-7; 7 bases agree with TRBD2. This CDR3 spans 12 amino acids. V lost 4 bases to trimming and J lost 6 bases; unmatched junction nucleotides: 3. Germline CDR1 reads SGHAT; CDR2 reads FQNNGV. CDR3 bases: TGTGCCAGCAGCTCTTCTAGCGGCGAGCAGTACTTC. Translating it yields CASSSSSGEQYF.

This clonotype was counted a few times. The chain has TRBV12-3 or TRBV12-4 and TRBJ1-6; D perhaps matches TRBD1 (5 bases). With 3 bases removed from V and 8 bases from J, the gap between germline ends came to 11 bases. The CDR3 extends over 14 amino acids. The CDR3 loop is CASSFRLGDSPLHF. The CDR3 nucleotides read TGTGCCAGCAGTTTTCGGCTGGGGGATTCACCCCTCCACTTT.

The V call is TRBV11-3, the J call TRBJ2-7; 10 bases are a match to TRBD1. The CDR3 loop spans 16 amino acids. With V trimmed by 3 bases and J by 1 base, 6 bases remained unmatched. Germline-derived CDR1 and CDR2 are SGHNT and YENEEA. The CDR3 region is CASSFSWDRGSYEQYF. For the CDR3, the DNA is TGTGCCAGCAGCTTCTCTTGGGACAGGGGTTCCTACGAGCAGTACTTC.

V usage is TRBV5-1 and J usage is TRBJ1-1, with D unclear. CDR3 length: 13 amino acids. Trimming took off 6 bases at V and 2 bases at J, with 11 bases between the two ends. The germline CDR1 and CDR2 sequences are SGHRS and YFSETQ. This chain's CDR3 is CASNTGSNTEAFF. The DNA of the CDR3 is TGCGCCAGCAATACGGGGTCAAACACTGAAGCTTTCTTT.

A note on this clonotype: A read error may produce the germline difference seen at one junction end. The V gene is TRBV10-3, the J gene TRBJ1-6; D perhaps matches TRBD1 (6 bases). The CDR3 extends over 14 amino acids. Germline assignment: CDR1 ENHRY and CDR2 SYGVKD. CDR3 amino acids: CVIRSTGENSPLHF. CDR3 in DNA: TGTGTCATCAGATCGACAGGAGAGAATTCACCCCTCCACTTT.

There are a few counts of this clonotype. V gene TRBV4-3 combines with J gene TRBJ2-3; 8 bases align to TRBD2. The germline gives CDR1 LGHNA, CDR2 YSLEER. CDR3 length: 17 residues. Trimming at V came to 0 bases and at J to 3 bases, leaving 8 bases not matched to a gene. CDR3 DNA: TGCGCCAGCAGCCAAGAACCAGCGGGAGTAAGGACAGATACGCAGTATTTT. Amino acids: CASSQEPAGVRTDTQYF.